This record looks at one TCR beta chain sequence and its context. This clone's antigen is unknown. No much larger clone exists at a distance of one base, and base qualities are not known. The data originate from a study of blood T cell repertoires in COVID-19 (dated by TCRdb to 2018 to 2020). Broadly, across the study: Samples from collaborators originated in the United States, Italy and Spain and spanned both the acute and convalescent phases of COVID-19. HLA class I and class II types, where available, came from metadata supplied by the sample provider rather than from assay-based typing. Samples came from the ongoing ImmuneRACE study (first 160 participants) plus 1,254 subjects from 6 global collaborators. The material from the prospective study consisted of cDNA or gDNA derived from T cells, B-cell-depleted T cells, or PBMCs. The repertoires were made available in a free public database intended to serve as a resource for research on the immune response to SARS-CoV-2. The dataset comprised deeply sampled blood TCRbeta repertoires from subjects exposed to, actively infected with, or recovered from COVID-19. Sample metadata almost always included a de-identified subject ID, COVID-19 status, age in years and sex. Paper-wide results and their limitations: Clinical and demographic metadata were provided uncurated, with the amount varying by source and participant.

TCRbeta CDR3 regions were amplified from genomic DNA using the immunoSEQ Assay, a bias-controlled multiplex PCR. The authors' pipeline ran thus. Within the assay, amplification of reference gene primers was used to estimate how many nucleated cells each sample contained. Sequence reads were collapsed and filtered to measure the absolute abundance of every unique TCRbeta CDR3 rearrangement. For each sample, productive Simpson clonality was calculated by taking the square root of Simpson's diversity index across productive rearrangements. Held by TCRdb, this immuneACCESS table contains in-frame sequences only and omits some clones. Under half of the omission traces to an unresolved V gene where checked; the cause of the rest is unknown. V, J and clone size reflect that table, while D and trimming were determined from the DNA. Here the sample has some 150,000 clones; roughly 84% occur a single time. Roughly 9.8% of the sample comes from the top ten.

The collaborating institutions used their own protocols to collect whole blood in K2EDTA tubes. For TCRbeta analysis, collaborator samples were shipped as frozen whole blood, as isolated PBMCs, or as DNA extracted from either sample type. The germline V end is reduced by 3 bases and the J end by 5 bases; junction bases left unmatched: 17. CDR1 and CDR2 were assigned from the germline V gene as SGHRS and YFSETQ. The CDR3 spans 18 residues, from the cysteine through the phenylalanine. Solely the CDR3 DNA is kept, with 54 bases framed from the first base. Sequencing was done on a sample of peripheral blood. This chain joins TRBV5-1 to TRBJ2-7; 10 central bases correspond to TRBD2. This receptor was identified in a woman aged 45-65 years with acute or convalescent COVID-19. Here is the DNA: TGCGCCAGCAGCTCCACCACACGGCCTAGCGGGAGAAGTCACGAGCAGTACTTC. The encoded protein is CASSSTTRPSGRSHEQYF.